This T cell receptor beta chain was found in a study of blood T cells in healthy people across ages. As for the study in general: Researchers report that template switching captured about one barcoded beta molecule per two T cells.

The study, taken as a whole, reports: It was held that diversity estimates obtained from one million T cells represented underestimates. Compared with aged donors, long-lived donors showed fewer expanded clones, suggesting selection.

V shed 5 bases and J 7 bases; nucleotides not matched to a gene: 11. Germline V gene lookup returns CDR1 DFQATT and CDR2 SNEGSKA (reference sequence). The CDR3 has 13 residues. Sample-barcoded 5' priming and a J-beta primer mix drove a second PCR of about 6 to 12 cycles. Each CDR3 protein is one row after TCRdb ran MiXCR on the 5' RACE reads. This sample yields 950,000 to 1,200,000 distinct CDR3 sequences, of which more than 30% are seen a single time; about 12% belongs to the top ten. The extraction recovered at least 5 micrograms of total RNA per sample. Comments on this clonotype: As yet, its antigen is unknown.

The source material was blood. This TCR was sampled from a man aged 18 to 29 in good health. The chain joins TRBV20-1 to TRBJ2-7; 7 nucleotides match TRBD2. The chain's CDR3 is CSAGGGLSNEQYF. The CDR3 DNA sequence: TGCAGTGCTGGGGGGGGACTCTCTAATGAGCAGTACTTC.